Each of the 3 T cell receptor beta chains below was sequenced from the same sample in a study of CD8+ T cells in alopecia areata. Treatment here: oral pan-JAK inhibitor, 5-10 mg twice daily. Reverse transcription of extracted RNA yielded cDNA, which provided the sequencing template. Clones were sequenced by immunoSEQ multiplex PCR, and TCRdb holds only the in-frame ones, with some missing. The table lists 150,000 to 200,000 clones, 58% of them singletons. Sequenced material: CD4+ T cells sorted from blood, taken at approximately week 60, from a patient treated with tofacitinib. Receptor source: a human donor with alopecia areata.

The rearrangement uses TRBV7-2 and TRBJ2-5; D uncertain. The CDR3 has 15 residues. Trimming removed 0 bases from V and 2 bases from J, with 10 bases in between. CDR1 SGHTA and CDR2 FQGNSA come from the germline V gene. CDR3 DNA sequence: TGTGCCAGCAGCTTAGCGGCTAGGCGGCAAGAGACCCAGTACTTC. Translation: CASSLAARRQETQYF.

This clone was observed a single time. This chain connects TRBV28 to TRBJ2-1, with D unclear. CDR3 length: 10 residues. The germline CDR1 and CDR2 sequences are MDHEN and SYDVKM. Trimming shortened V by 6 bases and J by 7 bases, and 4 bases separated the two germline ends. The CDR3 nucleotides are TGTGCCAGCAGATCGAATGAGCAGTTCTTC. Residues: CASRSNEQFF. Drawing the rest from reference TRBV28 and TRBJ2-1, the complete variable domain is DVKVTQSSRYLVKRTGEKVFLECVQDMDHENMFWYRQDPGLGLRLIYFSYDVKMKEKGDIPEGYSVSREKKERFSLILESASTNQTSMYLCASRSNEQFFGPGTRLTVL.

The chain links TRBV27 to TRBJ1-6; D remains unclear. Germline V gene data show CDR1 as MNHEY and CDR2 as SMNVEV (reference sequence). The CDR3 is made up of 14 amino acids. V lost 2 bases to trimming and J lost 10 bases, with 12 bases between them. DNA for the CDR3: TGTGCCAGCAGTTTAAAGGGATGGGTCTCACCCCTCCACTTT. This gives the protein CASSLKGWVSPLHF.